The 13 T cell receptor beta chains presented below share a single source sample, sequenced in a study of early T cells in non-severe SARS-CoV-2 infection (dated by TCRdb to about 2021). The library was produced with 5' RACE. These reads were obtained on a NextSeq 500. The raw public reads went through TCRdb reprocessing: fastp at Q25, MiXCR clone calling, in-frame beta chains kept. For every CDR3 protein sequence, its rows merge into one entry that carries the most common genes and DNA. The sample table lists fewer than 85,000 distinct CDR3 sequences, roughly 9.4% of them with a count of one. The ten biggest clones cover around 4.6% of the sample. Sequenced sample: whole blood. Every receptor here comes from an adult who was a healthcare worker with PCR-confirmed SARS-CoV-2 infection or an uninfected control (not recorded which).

As DNA, the CDR3 is TGTGCCAGCAGCTTAGTTGGTAGCGGGGTTCCCTACAATGAGCAGTTCTTC. It is translated as CASSLVGSGVPYNEQFF. The chain is built from TRBV7-2 and TRBJ2-1; 8 bases are shared with TRBD2. The CDR3 consists of 17 residues. Per germline, CDR1 SGHTA and CDR2 FQGNSA. V trimming: 1 base; J trimming: 2 bases; junction bases outside the gene matches: 7.

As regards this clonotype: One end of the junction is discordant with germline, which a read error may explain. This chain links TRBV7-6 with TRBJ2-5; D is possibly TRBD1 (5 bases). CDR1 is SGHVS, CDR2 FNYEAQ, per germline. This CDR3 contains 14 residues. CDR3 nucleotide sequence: TGTGCCAGCAGCTTAGCGCCAGGGCAAGAGACCCGGTACTTC. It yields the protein CASSLAPGQETRYF.

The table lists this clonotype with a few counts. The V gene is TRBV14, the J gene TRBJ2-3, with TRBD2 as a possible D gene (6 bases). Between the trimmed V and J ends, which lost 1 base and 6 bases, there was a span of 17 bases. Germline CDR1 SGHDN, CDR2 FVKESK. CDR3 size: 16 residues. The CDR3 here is CASSQVGGGPIDTQYF. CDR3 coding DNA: TGTGCCAGCAGCCAAGTTGGAGGAGGGCCGATCGATACGCAGTATTTT. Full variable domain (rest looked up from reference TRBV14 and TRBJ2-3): EAGVTQFPSHSVIEKGQTVTLRCDPISGHDNLYWYRRVMGKEIKFLLHFVKESKQDESGMPNNRFLAERTGGTYSTLKVQPAELEDSGVYFCASSQVGGGPIDTQYFGPGTRLTVL.

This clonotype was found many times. The CDR3 spells CAISESGGDHGYTF. CDR3 sequence (DNA): TGTGCCATCAGTGAGTCGGGAGGGGACCATGGCTACACCTTC. V usage is TRBV10-3 and J usage is TRBJ1-2, with a weak D call TRBD1 (5 bases). Germline values: CDR1 ENHRY, CDR2 SYGVKD. The V end was cut by 0 bases, the J end by 6 bases, with 11 bases between. The length of the CDR3 is 14 residues.

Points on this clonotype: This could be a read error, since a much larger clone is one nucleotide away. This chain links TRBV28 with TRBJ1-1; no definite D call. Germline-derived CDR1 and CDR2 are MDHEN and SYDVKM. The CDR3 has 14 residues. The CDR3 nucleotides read TGTACCAGCAGACCCGGAGGTACGATCCCTGAAGCTTTCTTT. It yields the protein CTSRPGGTIPEAFF.

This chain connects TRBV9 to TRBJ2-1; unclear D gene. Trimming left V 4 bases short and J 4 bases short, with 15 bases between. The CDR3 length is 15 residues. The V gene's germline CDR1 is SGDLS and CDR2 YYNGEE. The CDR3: CASSYEGERYNEQFF. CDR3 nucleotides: TGTGCCAGCAGCTACGAAGGAGAGCGTTACAATGAGCAGTTCTTC.

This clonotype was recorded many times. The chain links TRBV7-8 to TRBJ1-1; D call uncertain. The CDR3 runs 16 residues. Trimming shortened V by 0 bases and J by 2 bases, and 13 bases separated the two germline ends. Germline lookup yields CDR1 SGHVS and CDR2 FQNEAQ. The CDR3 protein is CASSLASSGINTEAFF. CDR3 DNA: TGTGCCAGCAGCTTAGCTTCCTCAGGAATTAACACTGAAGCTTTCTTT.

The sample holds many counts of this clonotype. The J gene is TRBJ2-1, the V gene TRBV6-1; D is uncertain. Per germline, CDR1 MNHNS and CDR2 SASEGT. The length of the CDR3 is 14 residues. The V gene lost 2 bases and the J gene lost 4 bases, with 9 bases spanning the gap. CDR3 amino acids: CASSEMTSYNEQFF. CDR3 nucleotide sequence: TGTGCCAGCAGTGAAATGACTTCTTACAATGAGCAGTTCTTC.

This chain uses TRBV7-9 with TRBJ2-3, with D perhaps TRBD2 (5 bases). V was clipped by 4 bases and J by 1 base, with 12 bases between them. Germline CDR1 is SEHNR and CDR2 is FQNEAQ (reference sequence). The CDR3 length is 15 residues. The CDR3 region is CASSSPQAGTDTQYF. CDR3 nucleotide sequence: TGTGCCAGCAGCTCTCCCCAAGCGGGCACAGATACGCAGTATTTT.

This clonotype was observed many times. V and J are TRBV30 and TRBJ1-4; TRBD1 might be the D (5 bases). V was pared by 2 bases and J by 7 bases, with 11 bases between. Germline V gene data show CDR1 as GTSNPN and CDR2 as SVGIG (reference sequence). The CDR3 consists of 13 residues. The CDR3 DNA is TGTGCCTGGAGTCTGGGGCCGGGTGAAAAACTGTTTTTT. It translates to CAWSLGPGEKLFF.

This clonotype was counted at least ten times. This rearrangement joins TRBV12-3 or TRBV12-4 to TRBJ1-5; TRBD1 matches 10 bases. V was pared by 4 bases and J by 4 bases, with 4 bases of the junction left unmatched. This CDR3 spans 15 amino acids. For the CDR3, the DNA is TGTGCCAGCAGTTACCAGGACAGGGGGAATCAGCCCCAGCATTTT. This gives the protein CASSYQDRGNQPQHF.

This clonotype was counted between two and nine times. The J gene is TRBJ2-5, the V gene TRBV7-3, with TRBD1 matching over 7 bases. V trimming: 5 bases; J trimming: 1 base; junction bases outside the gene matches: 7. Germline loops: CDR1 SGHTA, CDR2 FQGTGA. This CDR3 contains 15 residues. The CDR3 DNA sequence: TGTGCCAGCAGCCCGTCGGGACAGCCCCAAGAGACCCAGTACTTC. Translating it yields CASSPSGQPQETQYF.

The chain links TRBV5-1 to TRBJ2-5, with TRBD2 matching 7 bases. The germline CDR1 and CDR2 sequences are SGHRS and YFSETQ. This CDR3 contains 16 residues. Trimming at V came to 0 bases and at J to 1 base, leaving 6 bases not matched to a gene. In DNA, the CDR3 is TGCGCCAGCAGCTTGGGCGGGGAGGGAGGCCAAGAGACCCAGTACTTC. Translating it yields CASSLGGEGGQETQYF.